Below are 26 T cell receptor beta chains sequenced from a single sample in a study of spatial heterogeneity in lung cancer. MiXCR, run by TCRdb on the 5' RACE reads, gives a single entry per CDR3 protein. This table holds roughly 9,200 distinct CDR3 sequences, roughly 23% found once. Described time point: blood at routine non-recurrence follow-up after resection. This specimen consisted of PBMCs, obtained at follow-up. These receptor sequences come from a female donor with early-stage non-small cell lung cancer.

This clonotype turned up a few times. V is TRBV28 and J is TRBJ2-4, with 11 bases aligning to TRBD2. This CDR3 spans 18 amino acids. The V gene's germline CDR1 is MDHEN and CDR2 SYDVKM. The V gene end was trimmed by 6 bases and the J gene end by 9 bases; junction bases not matched to a gene: 19. The CDR3 sequence is CASSEPRSGRAERGIQYF. CDR3 nucleotide sequence: TGTGCCAGCAGCGAACCCCGTAGCGGGAGGGCCGAGCGGGGCATTCAGTACTTC.

The rearrangement links TRBV2 to TRBJ2-3; 9 bases align to TRBD2. Trimming cost V 2 bases and J 2 bases; bases outside gene matches: 5. The CDR3 contains 16 residues. CDR1 and CDR2 from the germline V gene are SNHLY and FYNNEI. The CDR3 is CASSETSSGTTDTQYF. The CDR3 coding sequence is TGTGCCAGCAGTGAAACTTCTAGCGGGACCACAGATACGCAGTATTTT.

V and J are TRBV11-2 and TRBJ1-2, with D possibly TRBD1 on 5 matching bases. Trimming shortened V by 4 bases and J by 4 bases, and 19 bases separated the two germline ends. The CDR3 extends over 16 amino acids. Germline assignment: CDR1 SGHAT and CDR2 FQNNGV. CDR3 protein: CASSSTGTQTFYGYTF. CDR3 in DNA: TGTGCCAGCAGCTCCACCGGGACGCAGACTTTCTATGGCTACACCTTC.

This clonotype is medium-sized (0.01 to 0.1%) by share. The chain is built from TRBV29-1 and TRBJ1-2, with TRBD1 as a possible D gene (5 bases). The CDR3 has 12 amino acids. V was shortened by 4 bases and J by 4 bases, with 10 bases between the two germline ends. Germline CDR1 SQVTM, CDR2 ANQGSEA. The CDR3 nucleotides are TGCAGCGTTGGGGACGGTAGCTATGGCTACACCTTC. Translated, it gives CSVGDGSYGYTF.

This clonotype is categorized as medium-sized. The rearrangement joins TRBV7-2 to TRBJ2-2; unclear D gene. Trimming removed 6 bases at V and 0 bases at J, with 8 bases between. There are 14 residues in the CDR3. Looked up from germline, CDR1 is SGHTA and CDR2 is FQGNSA. The CDR3 reads CASRTGANTGELFF. For the CDR3, the DNA is TGTGCCAGCAGAACTGGCGCGAACACCGGGGAGCTGTTTTTT.

This chain joins TRBV4-1 and TRBJ1-5; a weak D match, TRBD1 (5 bases). The V end lost 1 base, the J end lost 0 bases, and 7 bases lay between the germline ends. This CDR3 comprises 15 residues. Per the germline V gene, CDR1 is MGHRA and CDR2 is YSYEKL. CDR3 nucleotides: TGCGCCAGCAGCCAAGGACAGTATAGCAATCAGCCCCAGCATTTT. It encodes CASSQGQYSNQPQHF.

This clonotype was observed a handful of times. This chain links TRBV30 with TRBJ1-5, with TRBD1 identical over 9 bases. The CDR3 sequence is 13 residues long. V lost 7 bases to trimming and J lost 5 bases; unmatched junction nucleotides: 6. Germline loops: CDR1 GTSNPN, CDR2 SVGIG (reference sequence). The CDR3 DNA follows: TGTGCCTCCTCCAGGACAGGGGATCAGCCCCAGCATTTT. Translation: CASSRTGDQPQHF.

This clonotype was seen a few times. This chain connects TRBV30 to TRBJ2-1; TRBD2 agrees at 7 bases. This CDR3 comprises 15 residues. Trimming at V came to 2 bases and at J to 5 bases, leaving 9 bases not matched to a gene. Germline lookup yields CDR1 GTSNPN and CDR2 SVGIG (reference sequence). The CDR3 DNA is TGTGCCTGGAGTCGAGCGGGACTAACCAACAATGAGCAGTTCTTC. It is translated as CAWSRAGLTNNEQFF.

The CDR3 DNA sequence: TGCAGCGTTGAGACCCAGTACTTC. It specifies CSVETQYF. The chain carries TRBV29-1 and TRBJ2-5, with no clear D. Germline V lookup: CDR1 SQVTM, CDR2 ANQGSEA. This CDR3 is 8 amino acids long. V gave up 3 bases and J gave up 7 bases, with 0 bases separating them.

By its share, this clonotype is medium-sized. The chain recombines TRBV7-9 with TRBJ2-1; TRBD2 aligns across 8 bases. The CDR3 length is 14 residues. Germline V gives CDR1 SEHNR, CDR2 FQNEAQ (reference sequence). After removal of 3 bases from V and 5 bases from J, the junction contained 3 bases not matched to a gene. CDR3 DNA: TGTGCCAGCAGCTTCGCGGGAGGCGACAATGAGCAGTTCTTC. Its protein is CASSFAGGDNEQFF.

This sequence joins TRBV18 and TRBJ2-7, with D perhaps matching TRBD1 (6 bases). Trimming pared 3 bases from V and 4 bases from J, leaving 22 bases between. Per the germline V gene, CDR1 is KGHSH and CDR2 is LQKENI. CDR3 length: 17 amino acids. CDR3 coding DNA: TGTGCCAGCTCACCCAGGGAATCCGGGACAAGTGGGTACGAGCAGTACTTC. It translates to CASSPRESGTSGYEQYF.

The V and J genes are TRBV5-1 and TRBJ2-6, with 7 bases fitting TRBD1. Trimming at V came to 4 bases and at J to 0 bases, leaving 10 bases not matched to a gene. There are 18 residues in the CDR3. Germline-derived CDR1 and CDR2 are SGHRS and YFSETQ. The CDR3 nucleotides are TGCGCCAGCAGCGCTCCGGGACAGATGATCTCTGGGGCCAACGTCCTGACTTTC. It yields the protein CASSAPGQMISGANVLTF.

This clonotype came up a few times. The V and J genes are TRBV5-4 and TRBJ2-2, with a possible D match to TRBD2 (6 bases). Trimming stripped 4 bases from V and 1 base from J, with 17 bases between. The germline V gene encodes CDR1 SGHNT and CDR2 YYREEE (reference sequence). This CDR3 comprises 17 residues. For the CDR3, the DNA is TGTGCCAGCAGCCCGCCGCCGGGGCGGGAGAACACCGGGGAGCTGTTTTTT. Its protein product is CASSPPPGRENTGELFF.

This clonotype is classed as medium-sized (0.01 to 0.1%). The chain couples TRBV7-6 to TRBJ2-3, with 9 nucleotides matching TRBD2. This CDR3 is built from 18 residues. The germline CDR1 and CDR2 sequences are SGHVS and FNYEAQ. The V gene end was trimmed by 5 bases and the J gene end by 2 bases; junction bases not matched to a gene: 14. CDR3 sequence (DNA): TGTGCCAGCAGCCAACTACCCCAGACTAGCGGCACCACAGATACGCAGTATTTT. Protein product: CASSQLPQTSGTTDTQYF. Full variable domain (remainder filled in from reference TRBV7-6 and TRBJ2-3): GAGVSQSPRYKVTKRGQDVALRCDPISGHVSLYWYRQALGQGPEFLTYFNYEAQQDKSGLPNDRFSAERPEGSISTLTIQRTEQRDSAMYRCASSQLPQTSGTTDTQYFGPGTRLTVL.

This chain uses TRBV2 with TRBJ2-5; D might be TRBD2 (5 bases). CDR1 and CDR2 from the germline V gene are SNHLY and FYNNEI. The CDR3 covers 15 residues. The CDR3 region has the DNA TGTACCAACCAGGACCCGACCCGGGGACAAGAGACCCAGTACTTC. Its translation: CTNQDPTRGQETQYF. Complete variable domain (other parts from reference TRBV2 and TRBJ2-5): EPEVTQTPSHQVTQMGQEVILRCVPISNHLYFYWYRQILGQKVEFLVSFYNNEISEKSEIFDDQFSVERPDGSNFTLKIRSTKLEDSAMYFCTNQDPTRGQETQYFGPGTRLLVL.

This clonotype was counted between two and nine times. The chain joins TRBV30 to TRBJ2-2; D not certain. The CDR3 is 14 residues long. Germline-derived CDR1 and CDR2 are GTSNPN and SVGIG (reference sequence). V lost 3 bases and J 5 bases, leaving 13 bases between the germline ends. CDR3 in amino acids: CAWRRQAGTGELFF. DNA of the CDR3: TGTGCCTGGAGGAGACAAGCCGGGACCGGGGAGCTGTTTTTT.

V usage is TRBV7-8 and J usage is TRBJ2-3; D gene ambiguous. With 1 base removed from V and 5 bases from J, the gap between germline ends came to 7 bases. Germline CDR1 SGHVS, CDR2 FQNEAQ. The CDR3 sequence is 13 residues long. The CDR3 bases are TGTGCCAGCAGCTTAGTTGCGGTAGATACGCAGTATTTT. Translated, it gives CASSLVAVDTQYF.

The rearrangement uses TRBV11-2 and TRBJ2-1, with no clear D. This CDR3 spans 12 amino acids. With 0 bases removed from V and 8 bases from J, the gap between germline ends came to 5 bases. Germline V gene lookup returns CDR1 SGHAT and CDR2 FQNNGV. The DNA of the CDR3 is TGTGCCAGCAGCTTAGATCTCGATGAGCAGTTCTTC. Its translation: CASSLDLDEQFF.

This clonotype came up a few times. The genes are TRBV7-2 and TRBJ2-2; TRBD2 matches 11 bases. Unmatched junction bases numbered 0, after V lost 6 bases and J lost 3 bases. The CDR3 extends over 14 amino acids. Germline V CDR1 and CDR2: SGHTA, FQGNSA. The CDR3 DNA is TGTGCCAGCAGGGGACTAGCGGACACCGGGGAGCTGTTTTTT. This translates into CASRGLADTGELFF.

This clonotype is deemed medium-sized. The chain has TRBV7-9 and TRBJ1-2, with TRBD1 as a possible D gene (5 bases). CDR1 is SEHNR and CDR2 is FQNEAQ in the germline V gene (reference sequence). Trimming pared 1 base from V and 5 bases from J, leaving 8 bases between. This CDR3 has 13 residues. In DNA, the CDR3 is TGTGCCAGCAGCTTAGGAGAGGGGTATGGCTACACCTTC. Its translation is CASSLGEGYGYTF.

The gene calls are TRBV11-2 and TRBJ2-6; 8 nucleotides match TRBD1. The CDR3 contains 17 residues. Germline V lookup: CDR1 SGHAT, CDR2 FQNNGV. J gave up 4 bases and V 2 bases, and 7 bases lay outside the gene matches. CDR3 residues: CASSLSQGAQGANVLTF. The CDR3 bases are TGTGCCAGCAGCTTATCGCAGGGGGCGCAGGGGGCCAACGTCCTGACTTTC.

This clonotype was seen more than once but under ten times. The rearrangement links TRBV9 to TRBJ2-2; TRBD2 matches 8 bases. The germline V gene has CDR1 SGDLS and CDR2 YYNGEE. The CDR3 length is 16 residues. With V trimmed by 2 bases and J by 6 bases, 9 bases remained unmatched. The CDR3 loop reads CASSVLAGTVPGELFF. The CDR3 bases are TGTGCCAGCAGCGTTTTAGCGGGAACGGTTCCCGGGGAGCTGTTTTTT.

This clonotype is labeled as medium-sized. The chain combines TRBV3-1 with TRBJ2-7; 7 nucleotides align to TRBD1. Germline values: CDR1 LGHDT, CDR2 YNNKEL (reference sequence). V lost 5 bases and J lost 6; bases outside the gene matches: 13. The CDR3 is 15 residues long. The CDR3 DNA is TGTGCCAGCAGCTCCCGACAGGGCCCAGATGGCGAGCAGTACTTC. This encodes CASSSRQGPDGEQYF.

This clonotype came up a few times. This chain links TRBV7-2 with TRBJ1-2; 7 bases fit TRBD1. The length of the CDR3 is 14 residues. CDR1 is SGHTA and CDR2 is FQGNSA in the germline V gene. J gave up 8 bases and V 3 bases, and 9 bases lay outside the gene matches. In nucleotides, the CDR3 is TGTGCCAGCAGCTTGGACAGGAGCTCTCGAGGCTACACCTTC. Encoded protein: CASSLDRSSRGYTF. The full variable domain, in which reference TRBV7-2 and TRBJ1-2 provide the parts outside the CDR3, is GAGVSQSPSNKVTEKGKDVELRCDPISGHTALYWYRQSLGQGLEFLIYFQGNSAPDKSGLPSDRFSAERTGGSVSTLTIQRTQQEDSAVYLCASSLDRSSRGYTFGSGTRLTVV.

The chain uses TRBV6-2 or TRBV6-3 and TRBJ2-7, with TRBD1 identical over 9 bases. This CDR3 is built from 15 residues. The V gene end was trimmed by 6 bases and the J gene end by 7 bases; junction bases not matched to a gene: 13. Germline V gene sequence: CDR1 MNHEY, CDR2 SVGEGT. CDR3 bases: TGTGCCAGCAGAGACCCGGGACAGGGTTTCGAGGAGCAGTACTTC. Protein product: CASRDPGQGFEEQYF.

CDR3 sequence reads: CASSGGSSGREKYF. CDR3 nucleotide sequence: TGTGCCAGTAGTGGCGGGAGTAGTGGCCGTGAAAAGTATTTT. The chain has TRBV19 and TRBJ2-3, with 7 bases lining up with TRBD2. Germline lookup yields CDR1 LNHDA and CDR2 SQIVND (reference sequence). V shed 5 bases, J shed 13 bases, and the junction held 15 bases outside the gene matches. CDR3 length: 14 amino acids. The complete variable domain, with remaining parts taken from reference TRBV19 and TRBJ2-3, reads DGGITQSPKYLFRKEGQNVTLSCEQNLNHDAMYWYRQDPGQGLRLIYYSQIVNDFQKGDIAEGYSVSREKKESFPLTVTSAQKNPTAFYLCASSGGSSGREKYFGPGTRLTVL.